This T cell receptor (beta chain) is drawn from a study of immune evolution from preneoplasia to lung adenocarcinoma. As for the study in general: HLA loss of heterozygosity: under 7.5% AIS, around 16% MIA, over 25% ADC, none AAH.

Germline CDR1 SGDLS, CDR2 YYNGEE. The germline V and J ends were trimmed by 2 bases and 2 bases, with 29 bases remaining between them. The CDR3 runs 20 residues. Whole-study results and caveats: Top clone frequencies peaked in normal lung, apparently declining through invasive adenocarcinoma. Highest clonality occurred in KRAS-mutant, not EGFR-mutant or double wild-type, nodules.

Generated by immunoSEQ multiplex PCR, the TCRdb table keeps only in-frame clones and is missing some. The sample contains several thousand clones, 85% to 90% of which appear only once. Resections took place in Japan or China from about 2013 to 2017. On this clone itself: The target antigen is unknown.

The receptor was derived from an older person with invasive lung adenocarcinoma. The chain couples TRBV9 to TRBJ2-7; no definite D call. The sample comprised FFPE invasive lung adenocarcinoma tissue. This chain's CDR3 is CASSVPPPKEAGAWAYEQYF. The CDR3 DNA reads TGTGCCAGCAGCGTCCCCCCCCCTAAAGAAGCCGGCGCGTGGGCCTACGAGCAGTACTTC. Together with reference TRBV9 and TRBJ2-7, the CDR3 gives the full variable domain: DSGVTQTPKHLITATGQRVTLRCSPRSGDLSVYWYQQSLDQGLQFLIQYYNGEERAKGNILERFSAQQFPDLHSELNLSSLELGDSALYFCASSVPPPKEAGAWAYEQYFGPGTRLTVT.